A single sample gave rise to the 23 T cell receptor beta chains below, sequenced in a study of T cells in Graves' hyperthyroidism and ophthalmopathy. RNA transcripts yielded amplified TCR beta CDR3 regions. Initially, a first-round RT-PCR of the TCR CDR3 employed the HTBI primer set. TCRdb re-called the multiplex PCR reads with MiXCR, one entry per CDR3 protein. In the table there are under 350,000 distinct CDR3 sequences, approximately 17% of which are singletons. What was sequenced was blood. The source of these receptors is a woman aged 55-69 years with Graves' ophthalmopathy.

The V and J genes are TRBV7-9 and TRBJ1-4, with 10 bases matching TRBD1. The CDR3 is 14 residues long. The germline gives CDR1 SEHNR, CDR2 FQNEAQ (reference sequence). J lost 10 bases, V lost 5 bases, and 7 bases had no gene match. This CDR3 is CASSPGTGERKLFF. CDR3 DNA: TGTGCCAGCAGCCCCGGGACAGGGGAGAGAAAACTGTTTTTT. The complete variable domain, with remaining parts taken from reference TRBV7-9 and TRBJ1-4, reads DTGVSQNPRHKITKRGQNVTFRCDPISEHNRLYWYRQTLGQGPEFLTYFQNEAQLEKSRLLSDRFSAERPKGSFSTLEIQRTEQGDSAMYLCASSPGTGERKLFFGSGTQLSVL.

This clonotype has a handful of counts. The chain couples TRBV10-3 to TRBJ2-5; D gene uncertain. Trimming removed 4 bases from V and 5 bases from J, with 11 bases in between. The CDR3 is 13 amino acids. From germline, CDR1 is ENHRY and CDR2 SYGVKD. The CDR3 region is CAISVPFAETQYF. The CDR3 DNA follows: TGTGCCATCAGTGTGCCTTTCGCGGAGACCCAGTACTTC.

This clonotype was observed at least ten times. The V gene is TRBV7-9, the J gene TRBJ1-2, with 8 bases matching TRBD1. In germline, CDR1 is SEHNR, CDR2 FQNEAQ (reference sequence). The CDR3 has 14 amino acids. V gave up 5 bases and J gave up 4 bases; unmatched junction bases: 6. The CDR3 DNA reads as TGTGCCAGCAGCCGACCGGGACAGGCCTATGGCTACACCTTC. It is translated as CASSRPGQAYGYTF. The whole variable domain, filled in from reference TRBV7-9 and TRBJ1-2, reads DTGVSQNPRHKITKRGQNVTFRCDPISEHNRLYWYRQTLGQGPEFLTYFQNEAQLEKSRLLSDRFSAERPKGSFSTLEIQRTEQGDSAMYLCASSRPGQAYGYTFGSGTRLTVV.

A note on this clonotype: With a much larger clone just one base away, this may be a read error. The chain carries TRBV7-9 and TRBJ2-2, with TRBD1 as a possible D gene (5 bases). The V end was cut by 3 bases, the J end by 4 bases, with 12 bases between. The germline CDR1 and CDR2 sequences are SEHNR and FQNEAQ (reference sequence). The CDR3 consists of 15 residues. Here the CDR3 DNA reads TGTGCCAGCAGCTTTTTCACAGACAGCACCGGGGAGCTGTTTTTT. This gives the protein CASSFFTDSTGELFF. Filled out from reference TRBV7-9 and TRBJ2-2, the complete variable domain reads DTGVSQNPRHKITKRGQNVTFRCDPISEHNRLYWYRQTLGQGPEFLTYFQNEAQLEKSRLLSDRFSAERPKGSFSTLEIQRTEQGDSAMYLCASSFFTDSTGELFFGEGSRLTVL.

This clonotype has a count of ten or more. The genes are TRBV6-5 and TRBJ2-5; D may be TRBD1 or TRBD2 (5 bases each). Trimming removed 0 bases from V and 10 bases from J, with 18 bases in between. CDR1 and CDR2 from the germline V gene are MNHEY and SVGAGI. The CDR3 length is 15 residues. This chain's CDR3 is CASSYSGVMGPIQYF. In nucleotides, the CDR3 is TGTGCCAGCAGTTACTCGGGGGTCATGGGCCCCATCCAGTACTTC.

This clonotype was recorded at least ten times. This chain joins TRBV7-2 and TRBJ2-4; either TRBD1 or TRBD2 may supply D (6 bases each). This CDR3 has 14 residues. CDR1 and CDR2 (germline): SGHTA, FQGNSA. The V gene lost 4 bases and the J gene lost 9 bases, with 16 bases spanning the gap. The chain's CDR3 is CASSSPGVGGIQYF. In DNA, the CDR3 is TGTGCCAGCAGCTCACCGGGAGTAGGGGGCATTCAGTACTTC.

This clonotype was counted a few times. The rearrangement joins TRBV20-1 to TRBJ1-5, with D uncertain. V lost 3 bases to trimming and J lost 3 bases, with 12 bases between them. In germline, CDR1 is DFQATT, CDR2 SNEGSKA (reference sequence). The CDR3 is 14 amino acids. The CDR3 DNA follows: TGCAGTGCTAGTATGGTCGACTTCAATCAGCCCCAGCATTTT. It is translated as CSASMVDFNQPQHF.

The table lists this clonotype with a few counts. This chain joins TRBV6-1 and TRBJ1-2; a possible D gene is TRBD1 (5 bases). V lost 5 bases to trimming and J lost 8 bases, with 24 bases between them. CDR3 size: 16 residues. The germline V gene encodes CDR1 MNHNS and CDR2 SASEGT. CDR3 DNA: TGTGCCAGCAGTTCTTCCAGGGCTCGGCTCCGAGGGGGCTACACCTTC. Protein product: CASSSSRARLRGGYTF.

This clonotype showed up many times. This chain uses TRBV18 with TRBJ2-7, with D uncertain. The germline gives CDR1 KGHSH, CDR2 LQKENI. The ends were cut back, 2 bases at V and 2 bases at J, with 4 bases in the middle. This CDR3 region has 12 residues. CDR3 nucleotide sequence: TGTGCCAGCTCACCAAGACCCTACGAGCAGTACTTC. Encoded protein: CASSPRPYEQYF.

In this sample, this clonotype turned up many times. The V and J genes are TRBV7-2 and TRBJ1-2; D is possibly TRBD1 (6 bases). From germline, CDR1 is SGHTA and CDR2 FQGNSA. V dropped 3 bases and J dropped 1 base, with 12 bases sitting between them. CDR3 length: 15 residues. CDR3 in amino acids: CASSLGGSRNYGYTF. The DNA for the CDR3 is TGTGCCAGCAGCTTGGGGGGCAGCCGTAACTATGGCTACACCTTC.

This clonotype showed up many times. Sequence at one end of the junction differs from germline and may be a read error. The chain recombines TRBV6-2 or TRBV6-3 with TRBJ2-1; 7 bases fit TRBD1. The CDR3 extends over 13 amino acids. CDR1 and CDR2 (germline): MNHEY, SVGEGT. The DNA of the CDR3 is TGTGCCAGCAGAACCACGACAGGGATTGCTCCTCTCTTC. It codes for CASRTTTGIAPLF.

V and J are TRBV19 and TRBJ1-1; the match to TRBD1 covers 8 bases. Germline CDR1 is LNHDA and CDR2 is SQIVND (reference sequence). The CDR3 contains 15 residues. V trimming: 3 bases; J trimming: 4 bases; junction bases outside the gene matches: 7. The CDR3 sequence is CASSMGRGLGTEAFF. The CDR3 coding sequence is TGTGCCAGTAGTATGGGCAGGGGGCTGGGCACTGAAGCTTTCTTT.

This clonotype showed up many times. This rearrangement joins TRBV12-3 or TRBV12-4 to TRBJ1-5, with TRBD1 as a possible D gene (6 bases). The ends were cut back, 1 base at V and 6 bases at J, with 10 bases in the middle. There are 14 residues in the CDR3. CDR3 amino acids: CASSLVGGGQPQHF. CDR3 DNA sequence: TGTGCCAGCAGTTTAGTAGGGGGGGGTCAGCCCCAGCATTTT.

This clonotype came up a few times. The rearrangement joins TRBV12-3 or TRBV12-4 to TRBJ2-2; a weak D match, TRBD1 (5 bases). V shed 2 bases and J shed 6 bases, with 10 bases lying between them. This CDR3 is built from 14 residues. Here the CDR3 reads CASSLSREPGELFF. The CDR3 bases are TGTGCCAGCAGTTTATCCAGGGAACCCGGGGAGCTGTTTTTT.

In its sample, this clonotype was seen many times. The chain carries TRBV2 and TRBJ1-2; 7 nucleotides align to TRBD1. The CDR3 loop spans 15 amino acids. Losses at the gene ends were 2 bases for V and 8 bases for J; bases not matched to a gene: 11. Per the germline V gene, CDR1 is SNHLY and CDR2 is FYNNEI. The CDR3 reads CASSESPTGVGGYTF. CDR3 DNA sequence: TGTGCCAGCAGTGAATCACCTACAGGGGTAGGGGGCTACACCTTC.

Ten or more counts support this clonotype. The genes are TRBV4-3 and TRBJ2-7; 7 bases agree with TRBD2. Per the germline V gene, CDR1 is LGHNA and CDR2 is YSLEER. With 5 bases clipped from V and 7 bases from J, the junction kept 14 bases outside the gene matches. The CDR3 is made up of 15 amino acids. CDR3 residues: CASSSTIGEGKEQYF. The CDR3 DNA reads TGCGCCAGCAGCTCCACGATTGGGGAGGGAAAAGAGCAGTACTTC.

This clonotype was recorded many times. The chain is built from TRBV18 and TRBJ2-2; TRBD2 is a possible D gene (5 bases). V shed 2 bases and J shed 2 bases, with 12 bases lying between them. Germline CDR1 reads KGHSH; CDR2 reads LQKENI. The CDR3 is 16 residues long. This CDR3 reads CASSPDMSGNTGELFF. In DNA form, the CDR3 reads TGTGCCAGCTCACCAGATATGAGCGGTAACACCGGGGAGCTGTTTTTT.

The table lists this clonotype with many counts. The rearrangement uses TRBV20-1 and TRBJ2-3; 7 nucleotides align to TRBD1. V trimming: 5 bases; J trimming: 5 bases; junction bases outside the gene matches: 10. CDR1 and CDR2 (germline): DFQATT, SNEGSKA (reference sequence). The CDR3 spans 14 residues. DNA for the CDR3: TGCAGTGCTGTAGACAGGGTAGGTCAAGATACGCAGTATTTT. Protein: CSAVDRVGQDTQYF.

The count of this clonotype is one. The rearrangement joins TRBV7-9 to TRBJ1-6; TRBD1 agrees at 7 bases. Per germline, CDR1 SEHNR and CDR2 FQNEAQ (reference sequence). This CDR3 contains 17 residues. The J segment lost 6 bases and the V segment lost 5 bases, leaving 13 bases of the junction unmatched. CDR3 in DNA: TGTGCCAGCAGCGCAAAGATACCGGGACAGCTTAATTCACCCCTCCACTTT. Protein sequence: CASSAKIPGQLNSPLHF.

This clonotype has at least ten counts. The CDR3 protein is CASSLDTGGVRSPLHF. The DNA of the CDR3 is TGTGCCAGCAGTTTGGACACAGGGGGCGTTCGGTCACCCCTCCACTTT. V usage is TRBV12-3 or TRBV12-4 and J usage is TRBJ1-6; 9 bases are a match to TRBD1. This CDR3 has 16 amino acids. Trimming at V came to 3 bases and at J to 10 bases, leaving 10 bases not matched to a gene.

This clonotype appeared many times. The chain recombines TRBV27 with TRBJ2-7, with TRBD1 matching 7 bases. Germline V gene data show CDR1 as MNHEY and CDR2 as SMNVEV (reference sequence). The CDR3 is 14 residues long. J was trimmed by 6 bases and V by 5 bases; bases with no gene match: 10. The CDR3 bases are TGTGCCAGCAGTACCGACAGGGTATCTCCCGAGCAGTACTTC. Protein sequence: CASSTDRVSPEQYF.

This clonotype was observed at least ten times. J is TRBJ1-2 and V is TRBV7-2; 8 positions match TRBD1. V was pared by 5 bases and J by 4 bases, with 9 bases of the junction left unmatched. Germline V lookup: CDR1 SGHTA, CDR2 FQGNSA. CDR3 length: 15 amino acids. CDR3 residues: CASSPTGGQGYGYTF. In DNA form, the CDR3 reads TGTGCCAGCAGCCCAACGGGCGGACAGGGCTATGGCTACACCTTC.

The CDR3 reads CASSLGQERDQPQHF. CDR3 coding DNA: TGCGCCAGCAGCTTGGGACAGGAAAGGGATCAGCCCCAGCATTTT. This sequence joins TRBV5-1 and TRBJ1-5; possibly TRBD1 for D (6 bases). Between the trimmed V and J ends, which lost 0 bases and 5 bases, there was a span of 12 bases. Germline values: CDR1 SGHRS, CDR2 YFSETQ. This CDR3 region has 15 residues. Drawing the rest from reference TRBV5-1 and TRBJ1-5, the complete variable domain is KAGVTQTPRYLIKTRGQQVTLSCSPISGHRSVSWYQQTPGQGLQFLFEYFSETQRNKGNFPGRFSGRQFSNSRSEMNVSTLELGDSALYLCASSLGQERDQPQHFGDGTRLSIL.